Listed here are 26 T cell receptor beta chains from one sample, sequenced in a study of T cells in Graves' hyperthyroidism and ophthalmopathy. Amplification of TCR beta CDR3 regions was performed using RNA transcripts as template. An initial round of RT-PCR targeting the TCR CDR3 relied on the HTBI primer set. TCRdb redid the calling of the multiplex PCR reads with MiXCR, one entry per CDR3 protein. Of around 430,000 distinct CDR3 sequences detected, more than 12% appear once; the ten largest clones hold approximately 29%. Material for sequencing was blood. The receptors stem from a woman aged 25-40 years with Graves' hyperthyroidism.

There are many counts of this clonotype. This sequence joins TRBV9 and TRBJ1-6; TRBD1 might be the D (6 bases). The CDR3 loop spans 17 amino acids. Germline-derived CDR1 and CDR2 are SGDLS and YYNGEE. Trimming removed 4 bases from V and 2 bases from J, with 16 bases in between. In DNA, the CDR3 is TGTGCCAGCAGCCCCCAAGAACAGGGAACCTATAATTCACCCCTCCACTTT. Translating it yields CASSPQEQGTYNSPLHF.

The V and J genes are TRBV10-1 and TRBJ2-2; D remains ambiguous. CDR3 length: 13 residues. V was trimmed by 3 bases and J by 8 bases, leaving 10 bases between them. Per germline, CDR1 WNHNN and CDR2 SYGVQD (reference sequence). CDR3 amino acids: CASSEFGMGELFF. The CDR3 DNA follows: TGCGCCAGCAGTGAATTTGGAATGGGGGAGCTGTTTTTT.

The table lists this clonotype with many counts. This chain connects TRBV28 to TRBJ1-1; the D gene is possibly TRBD1 (5 bases). Germline V gene sequence: CDR1 MDHEN, CDR2 SYDVKM. Trimming left V 2 bases short and J 5 bases short, with 12 bases between. CDR3 length: 14 residues. CDR3 DNA sequence: TGTGCCAGCAGTTTAACCCTACGGGGGACTGAAGCTTTCTTT. Encoded protein: CASSLTLRGTEAFF.

There are many counts of this clonotype. The J gene is TRBJ2-7, the V gene TRBV7-9; tentatively, D is TRBD1 or TRBD2 (6 bases each). From germline, CDR1 is SEHNR and CDR2 FQNEAQ (reference sequence). There are 15 residues in the CDR3. The ends were cut back, 5 bases at V and 2 bases at J, with 16 bases in the middle. This CDR3 reads CASSPVRGVTYEQYF. For the CDR3, the DNA is TGTGCCAGCAGCCCTGTTAGGGGGGTTACCTACGAGCAGTACTTC. The full variable domain, its missing parts supplied by reference TRBV7-9 and TRBJ2-7, is DTGVSQNPRHKITKRGQNVTFRCDPISEHNRLYWYRQTLGQGPEFLTYFQNEAQLEKSRLLSDRFSAERPKGSFSTLEIQRTEQGDSAMYLCASSPVRGVTYEQYFGPGTRLTVT.

This clonotype was detected only a few times. The chain has TRBV28 and TRBJ2-1; TRBD2 matches 13 bases. Unmatched junction bases numbered 13, after V lost 6 bases and J lost 8 bases. CDR3 length equals 17 residues. Germline V gives CDR1 MDHEN, CDR2 SYDVKM. CDR3 bases: TGTGCCAGCAGCCAGGGACTAGCGGGAAACCCCCGGGATGAGCAGTTCTTC. As protein: CASSQGLAGNPRDEQFF.

Ten or more counts support this clonotype. This chain connects TRBV3-1 to TRBJ2-1, with a possible D match to TRBD2 (5 bases). Germline-derived CDR1 and CDR2 are LGHDT and YNNKEL (reference sequence). CDR3 size: 15 residues. Trimming took 1 base from V and 7 from J, leaving 14 bases between them. This CDR3 reads CASSQAPSLWNEQFF. CDR3 DNA: TGTGCCAGCAGCCAAGCGCCTAGCTTATGGAATGAGCAGTTCTTC.

The rearrangement links TRBV5-1 to TRBJ2-5; a possible D gene is TRBD2 (6 bases). V lost 0 bases and J 3 bases, leaving 9 bases between the germline ends. The CDR3 has 14 amino acids. Germline V gives CDR1 SGHRS, CDR2 YFSETQ. The CDR3 DNA is TGCGCCAGCAGCTTGGTCGGGAGTGAAGAGACCCAGTACTTC. It specifies CASSLVGSEETQYF.

This clonotype was seen at least ten times. The V call is TRBV29-1, the J call TRBJ1-1, with 10 bases identical to TRBD1. CDR1 SQVTM and CDR2 ANQGSEA come from the germline V gene. CDR3 length: 11 amino acids. The V gene end was trimmed by 8 bases and the J gene end by 7 bases; junction bases not matched to a gene: 4. The CDR3 loop is CSLGTGVEAFF. CDR3 coding DNA: TGCAGCCTTGGGACAGGGGTTGAAGCTTTCTTT.

This clonotype has a count of ten or more. J is TRBJ2-1 and V is TRBV11-2, with 8 nucleotides matching TRBD2. Germline CDR1 reads SGHAT; CDR2 reads FQNNGV. CDR3 size: 14 residues. V was clipped by 6 bases and J by 6 bases; unmatched bases: 7. This CDR3 is CASSSGTLFNEQFF. The CDR3 DNA follows: TGTGCCAGCAGTAGCGGGACTCTTTTCAATGAGCAGTTCTTC.

This clonotype has more than one count but fewer than ten. A much bigger clone sits one base away, suggesting this may be a read error. The V and J genes are TRBV7-2 and TRBJ2-1; maybe TRBD2 (6 bases). The CDR3 consists of 15 residues. The germline CDR1 and CDR2 sequences are SGHTA and FQGNSA. CDR3 sequence: CASSLVGGAYNEQLF. The CDR3 bases are TGTGCCAGCAGCTTAGTCGGGGGAGCCTACAATGAGCAGCTCTTC.

This clonotype was seen at least ten times. The rearrangement links TRBV3-1 to TRBJ2-3, with 11 bases aligning to TRBD2. Trimming took 4 bases from V and 4 from J; bases not matched to a gene: 7. The CDR3 is 16 residues long. Germline CDR1 is LGHDT and CDR2 is YNNKEL (reference sequence). This CDR3 is CASSLIAGGGADTQYF. The CDR3 nucleotides read TGTGCCAGCAGCCTGATAGCGGGAGGGGGGGCAGATACGCAGTATTTT.

This clonotype was recorded many times. The chain carries TRBV12-3 or TRBV12-4 and TRBJ2-3, with 9 bases that match TRBD1. The ends lost 1 base at V and 1 base at J; junction bases unmatched: 3. This CDR3 comprises 16 residues. CDR3 nucleotide sequence: TGTGCCAGCAGTTTAGAAAGGGACAGGGGCACAGATACGCAGTATTTT. Amino acids: CASSLERDRGTDTQYF.

The rearrangement joins TRBV7-9 to TRBJ2-5; D is undetermined. In germline, CDR1 is SEHNR, CDR2 FQNEAQ (reference sequence). This CDR3 is built from 15 residues. V lost 2 bases and J 2 bases, leaving 12 bases between the germline ends. The CDR3 nucleotides are TGTGCCAGCAGCTTATTTACAGACGAACAAGAGACCCAGTACTTC. Its translation: CASSLFTDEQETQYF.

This clonotype was recorded many times. This rearrangement joins TRBV7-3 to TRBJ2-3; 8 nucleotides align to TRBD1. The CDR3 contains 16 residues. The V gene end was trimmed by 2 bases and the J gene end by 0 bases; junction bases not matched to a gene: 4. The germline V gene encodes CDR1 SGHTA and CDR2 FQGTGA. The CDR3 loop is CASSLGQGGSTDTQYF. In DNA form, the CDR3 reads TGTGCCAGCAGCTTAGGACAGGGAGGCAGCACAGATACGCAGTATTTT.

This clonotype appeared many times. This chain uses TRBV3-1 with TRBJ2-3; D remains ambiguous. V was cut by 5 bases and J by 6 bases, with 9 bases left in between. The CDR3 consists of 12 residues. From germline, CDR1 is LGHDT and CDR2 YNNKEL (reference sequence). This CDR3 reads CASSFRLDTQYF. DNA for the CDR3: TGTGCCAGCAGCTTTCGACTCGATACGCAGTATTTT.

This clonotype was seen only a few times. This rearrangement joins TRBV12-5 to TRBJ1-1; perhaps TRBD1 as D (6 bases). The CDR3 runs to 13 residues. Germline lookup yields CDR1 LGHNT and CDR2 FRNRAP. Trimming took off 8 bases at V and 6 bases at J, with 16 bases between the two ends. The CDR3 region is CASLRDTEAEAFF. The CDR3 DNA is TGTGCTAGTCTCCGGGACACTGAAGCTGAAGCTTTCTTT.

This clonotype appeared a few times. V gene TRBV7-8 combines with J gene TRBJ2-7, with TRBD1 matching 7 bases. The CDR3 length is 13 residues. In germline, CDR1 is SGHVS, CDR2 FQNEAQ. The J segment lost 5 bases and the V segment lost 3 bases, leaving 4 bases of the junction unmatched. This CDR3 reads CASSLDRLHEQYF. The CDR3 DNA reads as TGTGCCAGCAGCTTGGACAGGCTCCACGAGCAGTACTTC.

The chain uses TRBV20-1 and TRBJ2-7; D is ambiguous. The ends were cut back, 3 bases at V and 1 base at J, with 10 bases in the middle. CDR3 size: 13 residues. The germline gives CDR1 DFQATT, CDR2 SNEGSKA (reference sequence). CDR3 amino acids: CSASPQESYEQYF. In DNA form, the CDR3 reads TGCAGTGCTAGTCCCCAGGAGTCCTACGAGCAGTACTTC.

There are many counts of this clonotype. The V gene is TRBV6-1, the J gene TRBJ2-7; possible D gene TRBD1, 5 bases. Germline CDR1 MNHNS, CDR2 SASEGT. Trimming took 7 bases from V and 2 from J, leaving 15 bases between them. The CDR3 runs 14 residues. The CDR3, as DNA: TGTGCCAGCATCCAACCAGGGCCGACCTACGAGCAGTACTTC. This sequence encodes CASIQPGPTYEQYF.

This clonotype appeared many times. V is TRBV28 and J is TRBJ1-4, with a weak D call TRBD1 (6 bases). Trimming left V 7 bases short and J 7 bases short, with 19 bases between. The length of the CDR3 is 15 residues. Germline V CDR1 and CDR2: MDHEN, SYDVKM. The CDR3 protein is CASTLGAGAGEKLFF. CDR3 nucleotide sequence: TGTGCCAGCACCTTGGGAGCAGGGGCGGGTGAAAAACTGTTTTTT.

The rearrangement links TRBV30 to TRBJ2-7, with D possibly matching TRBD1 (5 bases). Germline V gene sequence: CDR1 GTSNPN, CDR2 SVGIG (reference sequence). The CDR3 contains 13 residues. Trimming removed 1 base from V and 3 bases from J, with 10 bases in between. CDR3 region: CAWSAGHIYEQYF. The CDR3 DNA is TGTGCCTGGAGTGCCGGACACATCTACGAGCAGTACTTC.

As for this clonotype: A much larger clonotype is one base distant, so this may be a read error. The V and J genes are TRBV28 and TRBJ2-7; D is uncertain. The CDR3 is made up of 11 amino acids. In germline, CDR1 is MDHEN, CDR2 SYDVKM. The CDR3 sequence: CARSLGPEQYF. The CDR3 coding sequence is TGTGCCCGCAGTTTAGGTCCCGAGCAGTACTTC.

This clonotype was found many times. The V gene is TRBV2, the J gene TRBJ1-1; possibly TRBD1 for D (5 bases). The germline V and J ends were trimmed by 5 bases and 4 bases, with 11 bases remaining between them. The CDR3 spans 13 residues. The germline V gene has CDR1 SNHLY and CDR2 FYNNEI. CDR3: CASSTRQTTEAFF. The CDR3 DNA follows: TGTGCCAGCAGTACACGACAGACCACTGAAGCTTTCTTT.

This clonotype has a count of ten or more. This rearrangement joins TRBV12-3 or TRBV12-4 to TRBJ1-5; 10 bases fit TRBD1. The CDR3 is 15 residues long. Losses at the gene ends were 3 bases for V and 2 bases for J; bases not matched to a gene: 1. The CDR3: CASSFGTGGNQPQHF. CDR3 in DNA: TGTGCCAGCAGTTTTGGGACAGGGGGCAATCAGCCCCAGCATTTT.

Concerning this clonotype itself: Being one base from a much bigger clone, this may be a read error. The V and J genes are TRBV28 and TRBJ2-2; 8 nucleotides line up with TRBD2. The germline gives CDR1 MDHEN, CDR2 SYDVKM. CDR3 length: 14 residues. CDR3 protein: CASSHGRATGEPFF. CDR3 in DNA: TGTGCCAGCAGTCACGGGAGGGCCACCGGGGAGCCGTTTTTT.

This clonotype was seen at least ten times. The J gene is TRBJ1-2, the V gene TRBV20-1; the D gene is possibly TRBD1 (5 bases). The germline V and J ends were trimmed by 1 base and 2 bases, with 11 bases remaining between them. There are 14 residues in the CDR3. Germline V CDR1 and CDR2: DFQATT, SNEGSKA (reference sequence). CDR3 loop: CSARVFGGNYGYTF. Here the CDR3 DNA reads TGCAGTGCTAGAGTCTTCGGGGGGAACTATGGCTACACCTTC.